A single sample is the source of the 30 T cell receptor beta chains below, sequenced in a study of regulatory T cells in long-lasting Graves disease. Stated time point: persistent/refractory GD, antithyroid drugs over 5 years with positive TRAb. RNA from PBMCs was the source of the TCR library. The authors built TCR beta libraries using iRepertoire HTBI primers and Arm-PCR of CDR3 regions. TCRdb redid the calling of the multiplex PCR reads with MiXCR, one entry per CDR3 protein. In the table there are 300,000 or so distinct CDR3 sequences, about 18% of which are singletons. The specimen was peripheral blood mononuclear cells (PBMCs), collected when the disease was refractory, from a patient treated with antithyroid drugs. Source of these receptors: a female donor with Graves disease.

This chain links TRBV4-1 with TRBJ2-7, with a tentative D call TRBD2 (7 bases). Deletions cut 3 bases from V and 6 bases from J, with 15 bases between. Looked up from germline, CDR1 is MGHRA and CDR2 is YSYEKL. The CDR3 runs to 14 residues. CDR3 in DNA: TGCGCCAGCAGCCACCCCTACGGGGGGCGCGAGCAGTACTTC. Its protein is CASSHPYGGREQYF.

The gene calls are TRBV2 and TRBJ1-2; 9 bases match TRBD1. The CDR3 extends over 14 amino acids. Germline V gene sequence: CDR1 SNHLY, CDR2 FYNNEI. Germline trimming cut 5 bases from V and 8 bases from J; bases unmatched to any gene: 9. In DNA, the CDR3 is TGTGCCAGCAGTCGACTCGGGACAGGGTTCGGCTACACCTTC. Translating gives CASSRLGTGFGYTF.

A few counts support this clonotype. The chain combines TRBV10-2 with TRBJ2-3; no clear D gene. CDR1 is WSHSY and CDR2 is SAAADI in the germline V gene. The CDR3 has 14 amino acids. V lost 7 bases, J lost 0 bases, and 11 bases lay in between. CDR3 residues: CASIYPGSTDTQYF. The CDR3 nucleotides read TGCGCCAGCATTTATCCGGGTAGCACAGATACGCAGTATTTT.

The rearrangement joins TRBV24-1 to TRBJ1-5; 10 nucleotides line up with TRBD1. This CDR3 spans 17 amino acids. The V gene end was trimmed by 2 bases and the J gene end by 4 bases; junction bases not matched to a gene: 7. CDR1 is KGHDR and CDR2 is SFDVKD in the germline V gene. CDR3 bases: TGTGCCACCAGTGATTCCCGACAGGGGGCCTATAATCAGCCCCAGCATTTT. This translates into CATSDSRQGAYNQPQHF.

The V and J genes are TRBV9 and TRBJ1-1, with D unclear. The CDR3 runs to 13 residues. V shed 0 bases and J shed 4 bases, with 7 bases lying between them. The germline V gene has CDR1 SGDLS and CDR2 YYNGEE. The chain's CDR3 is CASSVGRTTEAFF. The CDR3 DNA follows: TGTGCCAGCAGCGTAGGACGGACCACTGAAGCTTTCTTT.

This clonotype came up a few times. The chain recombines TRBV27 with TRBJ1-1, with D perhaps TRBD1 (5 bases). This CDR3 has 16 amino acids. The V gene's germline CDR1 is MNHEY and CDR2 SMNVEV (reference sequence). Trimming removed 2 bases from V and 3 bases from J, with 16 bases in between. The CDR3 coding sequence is TGTGCCAGCAGTTTAGCGGCAGGGAGCCGTCACACTGAAGCTTTCTTT. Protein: CASSLAAGSRHTEAFF.

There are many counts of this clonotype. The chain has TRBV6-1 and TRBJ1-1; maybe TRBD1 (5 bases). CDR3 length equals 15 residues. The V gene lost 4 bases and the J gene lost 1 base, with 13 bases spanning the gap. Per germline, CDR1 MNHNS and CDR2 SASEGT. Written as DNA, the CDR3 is TGTGCCAGCAGTGTATATCTGACAGCGAACACTGAAGCTTTCTTT. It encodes CASSVYLTANTEAFF.

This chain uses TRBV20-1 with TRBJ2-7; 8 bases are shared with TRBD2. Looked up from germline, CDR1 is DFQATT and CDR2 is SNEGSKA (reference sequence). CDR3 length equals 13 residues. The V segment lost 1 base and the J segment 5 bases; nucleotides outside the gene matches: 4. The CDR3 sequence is CSARGLAGHEQYF. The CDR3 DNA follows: TGCAGTGCTAGAGGCCTAGCGGGCCACGAGCAGTACTTC.

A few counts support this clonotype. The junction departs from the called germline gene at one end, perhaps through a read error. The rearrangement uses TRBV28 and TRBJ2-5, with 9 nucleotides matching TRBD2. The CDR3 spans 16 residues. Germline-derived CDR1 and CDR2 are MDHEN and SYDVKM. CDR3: CAGSLGVAGGPETQYF. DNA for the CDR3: TGTGCCGGCAGTTTAGGGGTGGCGGGAGGGCCAGAGACCCAGTACTTC.

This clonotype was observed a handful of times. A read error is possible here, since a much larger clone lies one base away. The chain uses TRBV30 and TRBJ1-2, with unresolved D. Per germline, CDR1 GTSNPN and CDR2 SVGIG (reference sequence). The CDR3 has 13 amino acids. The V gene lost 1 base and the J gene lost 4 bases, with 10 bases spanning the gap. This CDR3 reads CAWSARPGYGYTF. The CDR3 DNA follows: TGTGCCTGGAGTGCGCGCCCCGGCTATGGCTACACCTTC.

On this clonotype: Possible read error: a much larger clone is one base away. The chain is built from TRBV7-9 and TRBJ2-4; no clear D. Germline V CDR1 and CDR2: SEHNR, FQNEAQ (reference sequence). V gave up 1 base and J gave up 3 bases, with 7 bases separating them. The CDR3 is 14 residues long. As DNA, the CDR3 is TGTGCCAGCAGCTTAGAGGCAGTCAAAAACATTCAGTACTTC. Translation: CASSLEAVKNIQYF.

The CDR3 spells CASSQSRKNIQYF. CDR3 bases: TGCGCCAGCAGCCAGAGCAGAAAAAACATTCAGTACTTC. The rearrangement links TRBV4-3 to TRBJ2-4; the D is unclear. The length of the CDR3 is 13 residues. V lost 3 bases, J lost 4 bases, and 7 bases lay in between. CDR1 is LGHNA and CDR2 is YSLEER in the germline V gene.

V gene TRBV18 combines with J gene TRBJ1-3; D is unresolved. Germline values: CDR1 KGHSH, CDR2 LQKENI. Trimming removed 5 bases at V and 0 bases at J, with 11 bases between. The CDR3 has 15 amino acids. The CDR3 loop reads CASSSDKSSGNTIYF. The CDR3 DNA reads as TGTGCCAGCTCATCCGACAAGAGCTCTGGAAACACCATATATTTT.

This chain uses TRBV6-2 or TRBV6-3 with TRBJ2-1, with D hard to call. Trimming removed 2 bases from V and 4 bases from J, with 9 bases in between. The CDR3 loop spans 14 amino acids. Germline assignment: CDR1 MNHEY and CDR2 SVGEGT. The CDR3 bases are TGTGCCAGCAGTTACGAACAGAAGTACAATGAGCAGTTCTTC. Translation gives CASSYEQKYNEQFF.

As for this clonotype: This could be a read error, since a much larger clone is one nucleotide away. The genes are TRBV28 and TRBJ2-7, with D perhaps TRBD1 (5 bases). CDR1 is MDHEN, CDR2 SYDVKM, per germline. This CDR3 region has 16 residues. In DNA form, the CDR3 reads TGTGCCAGCAGTTTTCAGCCCCAAGGGGCCTCCTACGGGCAGTACTTC. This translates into CASSFQPQGASYGQYF.

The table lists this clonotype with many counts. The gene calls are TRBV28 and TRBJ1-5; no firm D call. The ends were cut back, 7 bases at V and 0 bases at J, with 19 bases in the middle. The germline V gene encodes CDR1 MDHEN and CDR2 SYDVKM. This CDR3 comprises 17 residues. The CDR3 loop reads CASTTSRDFYSNQPQHF. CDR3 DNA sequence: TGTGCCAGCACAACTTCACGGGATTTTTATAGCAATCAGCCCCAGCATTTT.

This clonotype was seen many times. The CDR3 bases are TGTGCCAGCAGTTTATTGAGAATTTATAGCAATCAGCCCCAGCATTTT. The encoded protein is CASSLLRIYSNQPQHF. The chain links TRBV28 to TRBJ1-5; no reliable D call. Germline CDR1 and CDR2: MDHEN and SYDVKM. The CDR3 is made up of 16 amino acids. Trimming took off 1 base at V and 0 bases at J, with 10 bases between the two ends.

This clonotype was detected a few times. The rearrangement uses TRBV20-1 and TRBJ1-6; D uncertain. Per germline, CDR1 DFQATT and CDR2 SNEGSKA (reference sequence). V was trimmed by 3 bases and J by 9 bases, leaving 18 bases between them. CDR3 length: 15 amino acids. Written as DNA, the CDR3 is TGCAGTGCTAGTGGGGTCAGTCATGCTTTTTCACCCCTCCACTTT. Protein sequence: CSASGVSHAFSPLHF.

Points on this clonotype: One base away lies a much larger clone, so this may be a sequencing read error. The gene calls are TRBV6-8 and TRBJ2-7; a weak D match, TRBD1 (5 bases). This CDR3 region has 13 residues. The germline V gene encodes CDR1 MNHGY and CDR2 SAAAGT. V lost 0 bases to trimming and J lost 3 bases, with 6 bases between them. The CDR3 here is CASSYSTVYEQYF. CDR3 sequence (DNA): TGTGCCAGCAGTTACTCGACAGTCTACGAGCAGTACTTC.

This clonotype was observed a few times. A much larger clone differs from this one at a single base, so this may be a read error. The CDR3 region is CASCNRGRGGYIF. The CDR3 bases are TGTGCCAGCTGTAACAGGGGGCGCGGTGGCTACATCTTC. This chain connects TRBV3-1 to TRBJ1-2, with TRBD1 matching 9 bases. The length of the CDR3 is 13 residues. Germline V CDR1 and CDR2: LGHDT, YNNKEL (reference sequence).

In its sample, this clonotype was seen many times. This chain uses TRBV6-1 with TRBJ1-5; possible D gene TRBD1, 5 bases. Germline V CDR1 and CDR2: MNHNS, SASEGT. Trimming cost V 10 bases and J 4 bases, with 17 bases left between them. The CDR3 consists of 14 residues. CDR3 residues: CATTIGARNQPQHF. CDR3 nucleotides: TGTGCCACCACCATCGGGGCTCGGAATCAGCCCCAGCATTTT.

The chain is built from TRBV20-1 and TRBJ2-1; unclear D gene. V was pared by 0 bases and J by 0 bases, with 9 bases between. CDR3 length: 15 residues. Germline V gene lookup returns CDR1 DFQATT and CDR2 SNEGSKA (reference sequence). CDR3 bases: TGCAGTGCTAGAGATCTGGCGGACTCCTACAATGAGCAGTTCTTC. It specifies CSARDLADSYNEQFF.

In DNA, the CDR3 is TGTGCCTGGAGTGTGGCCAGGCACACCATATATTTT. Encoded protein: CAWSVARHTIYF. The J gene is TRBJ1-3, the V gene TRBV30; no clear D gene. The CDR3 is 12 residues long. Germline loops: CDR1 GTSNPN, CDR2 SVGIG (reference sequence). The V end was cut by 0 bases, the J end by 8 bases, with 8 bases between.

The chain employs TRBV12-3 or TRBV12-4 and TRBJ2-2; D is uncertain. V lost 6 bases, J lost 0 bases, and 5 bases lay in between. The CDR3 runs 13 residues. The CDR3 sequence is CASRNANTGELFF. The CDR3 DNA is TGTGCCAGCAGGAACGCGAACACCGGGGAGCTGTTTTTT.

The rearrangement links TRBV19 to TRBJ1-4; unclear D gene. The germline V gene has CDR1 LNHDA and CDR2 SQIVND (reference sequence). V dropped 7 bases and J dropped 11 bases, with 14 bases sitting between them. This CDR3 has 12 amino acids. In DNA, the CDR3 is TGTGCCAGTAACCCCTACGGCGGGAAACTGTTTTTT. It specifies CASNPYGGKLFF.

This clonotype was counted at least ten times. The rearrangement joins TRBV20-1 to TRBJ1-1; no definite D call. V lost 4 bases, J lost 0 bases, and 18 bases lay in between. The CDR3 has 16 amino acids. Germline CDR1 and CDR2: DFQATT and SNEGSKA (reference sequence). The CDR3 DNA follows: TGCAGTGCTAACCGGCGCATTCGAGCGATGAACACTGAAGCTTTCTTT. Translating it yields CSANRRIRAMNTEAFF.

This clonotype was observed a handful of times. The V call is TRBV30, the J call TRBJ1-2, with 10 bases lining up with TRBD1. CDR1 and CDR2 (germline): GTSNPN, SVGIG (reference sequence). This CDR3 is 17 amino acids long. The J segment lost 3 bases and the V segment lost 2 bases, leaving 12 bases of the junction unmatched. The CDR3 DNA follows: TGTGCCTGGAGTTGGGGGACAGGGGATGGAGAGTACTATGGCTACACCTTC. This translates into CAWSWGTGDGEYYGYTF.

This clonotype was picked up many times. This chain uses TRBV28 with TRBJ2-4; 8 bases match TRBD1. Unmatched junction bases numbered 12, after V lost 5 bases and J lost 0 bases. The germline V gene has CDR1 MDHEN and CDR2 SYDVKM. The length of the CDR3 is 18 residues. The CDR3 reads CASSPRQGRTLAKNIQYF. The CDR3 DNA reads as TGTGCCAGCAGTCCCCGACAGGGGCGGACCTTAGCCAAAAACATTCAGTACTTC.

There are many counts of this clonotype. The CDR3 region is CASSFRDYAYEQYF. CDR3 sequence (DNA): TGTGCCAGCAGTTTCCGTGACTATGCCTACGAGCAGTACTTC. The chain is built from TRBV28 and TRBJ2-7, with D possibly TRBD2 on 5 matching bases. V was cut by 3 bases and J by 2 bases, with 11 bases left in between. This CDR3 region has 14 residues. Germline lookup yields CDR1 MDHEN and CDR2 SYDVKM.

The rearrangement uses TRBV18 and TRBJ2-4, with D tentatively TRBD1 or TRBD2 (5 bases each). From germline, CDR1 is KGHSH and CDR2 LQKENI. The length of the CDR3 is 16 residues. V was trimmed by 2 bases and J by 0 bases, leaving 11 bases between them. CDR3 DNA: TGTGCCAGCTCACCAGTCGCTGGGGGAGCCAAAAACATTCAGTACTTC. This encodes CASSPVAGGAKNIQYF.